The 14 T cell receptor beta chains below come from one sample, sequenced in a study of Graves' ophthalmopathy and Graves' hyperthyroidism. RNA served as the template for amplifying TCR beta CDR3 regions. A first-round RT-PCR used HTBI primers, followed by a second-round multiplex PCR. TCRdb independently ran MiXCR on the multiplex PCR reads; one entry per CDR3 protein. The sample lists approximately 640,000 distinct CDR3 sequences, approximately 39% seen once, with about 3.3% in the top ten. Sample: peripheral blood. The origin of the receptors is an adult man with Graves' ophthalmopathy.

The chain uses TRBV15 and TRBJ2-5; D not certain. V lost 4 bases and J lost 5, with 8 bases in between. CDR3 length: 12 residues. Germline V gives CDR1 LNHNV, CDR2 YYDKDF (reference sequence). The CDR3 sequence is CATSISYETQYF. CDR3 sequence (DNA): TGTGCCACCAGCATCTCCTACGAGACCCAGTACTTC.

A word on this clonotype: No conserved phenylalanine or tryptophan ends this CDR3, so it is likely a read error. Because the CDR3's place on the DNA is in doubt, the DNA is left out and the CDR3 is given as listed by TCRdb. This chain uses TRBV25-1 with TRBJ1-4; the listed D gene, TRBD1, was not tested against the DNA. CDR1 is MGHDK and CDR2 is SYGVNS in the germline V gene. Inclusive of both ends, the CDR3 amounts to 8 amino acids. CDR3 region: CASSEGTG.

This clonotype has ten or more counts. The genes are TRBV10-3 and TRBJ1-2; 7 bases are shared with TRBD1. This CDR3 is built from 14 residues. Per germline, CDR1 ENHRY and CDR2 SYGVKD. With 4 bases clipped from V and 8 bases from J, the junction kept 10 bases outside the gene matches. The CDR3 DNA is TGTGCCATCAGTGCCATTGACAGGGAGAGCGGCTACACCTTC. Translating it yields CAISAIDRESGYTF.

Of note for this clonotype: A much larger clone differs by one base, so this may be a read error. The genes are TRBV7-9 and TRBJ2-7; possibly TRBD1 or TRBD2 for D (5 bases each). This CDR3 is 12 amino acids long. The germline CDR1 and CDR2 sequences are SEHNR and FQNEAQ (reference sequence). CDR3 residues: CASSQTDYEQCF. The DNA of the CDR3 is TGTGCCAGCAGCCAGACAGACTACGAGCAGTGCTTC.

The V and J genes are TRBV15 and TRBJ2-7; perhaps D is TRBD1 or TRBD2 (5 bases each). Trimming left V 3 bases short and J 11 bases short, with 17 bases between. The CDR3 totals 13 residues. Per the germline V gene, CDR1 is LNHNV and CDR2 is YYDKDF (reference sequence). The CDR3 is CATSSLSGADKYF. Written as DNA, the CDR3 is TGTGCCACCAGCAGCTTATCCGGGGCAGACAAGTACTTC.

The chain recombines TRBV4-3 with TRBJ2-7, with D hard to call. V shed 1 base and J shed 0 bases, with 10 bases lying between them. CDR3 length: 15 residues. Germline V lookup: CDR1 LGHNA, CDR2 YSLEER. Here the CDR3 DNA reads TGCGCCAGCAGCCAAGGGGTTACGGCCTCCTACGAGCAGTACTTC. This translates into CASSQGVTASYEQYF.

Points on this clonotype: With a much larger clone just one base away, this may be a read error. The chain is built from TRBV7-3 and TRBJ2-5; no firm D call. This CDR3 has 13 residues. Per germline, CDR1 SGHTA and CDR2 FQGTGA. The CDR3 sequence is CAGSQARQETQYF. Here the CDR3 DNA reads TGTGCCGGCAGCCAGGCCAGACAAGAGACCCAGTACTTC.

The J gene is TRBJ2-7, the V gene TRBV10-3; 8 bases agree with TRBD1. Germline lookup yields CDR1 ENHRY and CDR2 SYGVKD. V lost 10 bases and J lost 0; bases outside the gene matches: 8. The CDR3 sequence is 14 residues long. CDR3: CATSGQASSYEQYF. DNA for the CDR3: TGTGCCACGTCGGGACAGGCCAGCTCCTACGAGCAGTACTTC.

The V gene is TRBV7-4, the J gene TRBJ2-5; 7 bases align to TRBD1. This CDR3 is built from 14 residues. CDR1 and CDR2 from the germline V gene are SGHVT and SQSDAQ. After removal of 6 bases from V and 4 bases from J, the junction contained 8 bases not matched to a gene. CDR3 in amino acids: CASSFQGQSETQYF. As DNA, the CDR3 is TGTGCCAGCAGTTTTCAGGGACAGTCAGAGACCCAGTACTTC.

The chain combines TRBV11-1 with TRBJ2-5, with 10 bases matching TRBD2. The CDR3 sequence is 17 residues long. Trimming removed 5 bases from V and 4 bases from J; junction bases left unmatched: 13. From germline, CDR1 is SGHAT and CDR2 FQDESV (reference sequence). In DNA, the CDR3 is TGTGCCAGCAGCCCCTGGCTAGGAGCGGGGGGGATAGAGACCCAGTACTTC. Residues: CASSPWLGAGGIETQYF.

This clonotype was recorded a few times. DNA of the CDR3: TGTGCCAGCAGTGATATGATCTACAATGAGCAGTTCTTC. This sequence encodes CASSDMIYNEQFF. The chain recombines TRBV25-1 with TRBJ2-1; no definite D call. CDR3 size: 13 residues. V gave up 3 bases and J gave up 3 bases, with 6 bases separating them. CDR1 MGHDK and CDR2 SYGVNS come from the germline V gene. Drawing the rest from reference TRBV25-1 and TRBJ2-1, the complete variable domain is EADIYQTPRYLVIGTGKKITLECSQTMGHDKMYWYQQDPGMELHLIHYSYGVNSTEKGDLSSESTVSRIRTEHFPLTLESARPSHTSQYLCASSDMIYNEQFFGPGTRLTVL.

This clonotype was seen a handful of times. CDR3 region: CASSPLDSQETQYF. CDR3 in DNA: TGTGCCAGCAGCCCCTTGGACAGCCAAGAGACCCAGTACTTC. The chain couples TRBV7-9 to TRBJ2-5, with D possibly TRBD1 on 6 matching bases. Trimming removed 5 bases at V and 1 base at J, with 11 bases between. From germline, CDR1 is SEHNR and CDR2 FQNEAQ (reference sequence). There are 14 residues in the CDR3.

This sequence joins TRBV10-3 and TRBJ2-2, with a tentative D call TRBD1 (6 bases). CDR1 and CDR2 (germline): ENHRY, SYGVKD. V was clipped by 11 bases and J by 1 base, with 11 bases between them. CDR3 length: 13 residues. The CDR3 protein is CAGRTENTGELFF. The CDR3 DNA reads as TGTGCCGGCCGGACAGAGAACACCGGGGAGCTGTTTTTT.

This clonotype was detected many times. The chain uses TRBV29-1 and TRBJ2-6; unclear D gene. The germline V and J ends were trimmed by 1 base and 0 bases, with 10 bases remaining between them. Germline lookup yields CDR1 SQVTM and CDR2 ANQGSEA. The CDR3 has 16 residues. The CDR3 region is CSVEVKRSSGANVLTF. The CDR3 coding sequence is TGCAGCGTTGAAGTGAAGAGGTCCTCTGGGGCCAACGTCCTGACTTTC. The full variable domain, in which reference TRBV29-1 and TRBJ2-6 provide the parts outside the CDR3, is SAVISQKPSRDICQRGTSLTIQCQVDSQVTMMFWYRQQPGQSLTLIATANQGSEATYESGFVIDKFPISRPNLTFSTLTVSNMSPEDSSIYLCSVEVKRSSGANVLTFGAGSRLTVL.